This passage covers 9 T cell receptor beta chains from one sample sequenced in a study of T cells in localized non-small cell lung cancer. Profiling relied on immunoSEQ multiplex PCR, and the TCRdb table lists in-frame clones only, not all of them. Among roughly 38,000 clones listed, approximately 80% were seen once. The starting material was peripheral blood, obtained before any cancer treatment. The receptor set was obtained from a male donor older than 55 with stage III squamous cell lung carcinoma.

By its share, this clone is medium-sized. V usage is TRBV5-6 and J usage is TRBJ2-3, with D unresolved. This CDR3 is built from 12 residues. V was pared by 6 bases and J by 3 bases, with 8 bases between. Germline assignment: CDR1 SGHDT and CDR2 YYEEEE. The CDR3 coding sequence is TGTGCCAGCAACACCTGGACAGATACGCAGTATTTT. Its protein is CASNTWTDTQYF.

The V gene is TRBV9, the J gene TRBJ1-2; the D gene is possibly TRBD1 (5 bases). Trimming took off 2 bases at V and 4 bases at J, with 12 bases between the two ends. Looked up from germline, CDR1 is SGDLS and CDR2 is YYNGEE. This CDR3 is 14 amino acids long. The CDR3 DNA reads TGTGCCAGCAGCGTGGACATCAACTCCTATGGCTACACCTTC. Protein: CASSVDINSYGYTF. Using reference TRBV9 and TRBJ1-2 for the parts outside the CDR3, the full variable domain is DSGVTQTPKHLITATGQRVTLRCSPRSGDLSVYWYQQSLDQGLQFLIQYYNGEERAKGNILERFSAQQFPDLHSELNLSSLELGDSALYFCASSVDINSYGYTFGSGTRLTVV.

The chain employs TRBV19 and TRBJ1-2, with D perhaps TRBD1 (5 bases). Germline assignment: CDR1 LNHDA and CDR2 SQIVND (reference sequence). The V end lost 3 bases, the J end lost 3 bases, and 14 bases lay between the germline ends. The CDR3 contains 15 residues. CDR3 residues: CASSINQGADYGYTF. CDR3 DNA: TGTGCCAGTAGTATCAATCAAGGGGCTGACTATGGCTACACCTTC.

The rearrangement uses TRBV14 and TRBJ1-1; the D is unclear. CDR1 is SGHDN and CDR2 is FVKESK in the germline V gene. The germline V and J ends were trimmed by 4 bases and 3 bases, with 9 bases remaining between them. This CDR3 contains 13 residues. CDR3 bases: TGTGCCAGCAGCCTGACAATGTACACTGAAGCTTTCTTT. It translates to CASSLTMYTEAFF.

Only a few counts were recorded for this clone. The V gene is TRBV19, the J gene TRBJ2-7; a weak D match, TRBD1 (5 bases). The CDR3 length is 13 residues. Per germline, CDR1 LNHDA and CDR2 SQIVND (reference sequence). V lost 3 bases to trimming and J lost 3 bases, with 9 bases between them. In DNA, the CDR3 is TGTGCCAGTAGTATCGGGCAGGGCTACGAGCAGTACTTC. It encodes CASSIGQGYEQYF.

This chain joins TRBV2 and TRBJ2-1; 7 bases are a match to TRBD2. V lost 3 bases to trimming and J lost 1 base; unmatched junction nucleotides: 6. CDR3 length: 16 residues. CDR1 is SNHLY, CDR2 FYNNEI, per germline. The CDR3 reads CASSEWASGSYNEQFF. The CDR3 DNA sequence: TGTGCCAGCAGTGAGTGGGCTAGCGGATCCTACAATGAGCAGTTCTTC.

The rearrangement joins TRBV15 to TRBJ2-3; TRBD1 agrees at 10 bases. The CDR3 is made up of 15 amino acids. V dropped 6 bases and J dropped 7; count of bases not matched to a gene: 10. Germline V gives CDR1 LNHNV, CDR2 YYDKDF (reference sequence). DNA for the CDR3: TGTGCCACCAGTCGACCGGGACAGGGGAGAAATACGCAGTATTTT. Its translation: CATSRPGQGRNTQYF.

This clone was recorded only once. The rearrangement links TRBV18 to TRBJ2-5; TRBD2 agrees at 11 bases. Germline V gives CDR1 KGHSH, CDR2 LQKENI. The CDR3 has 17 residues. V was pared by 4 bases and J by 1 base, with 8 bases of the junction left unmatched. The CDR3 DNA follows: TGTGCCAGCTCACGGCCGGGGACTAGCGGAATCCAAGAGACCCAGTACTTC. It translates to CASSRPGTSGIQETQYF.

V is TRBV6-1 and J is TRBJ2-1; 9 bases match TRBD2. The CDR3 runs to 14 residues. CDR1 and CDR2 from the germline V gene are MNHNS and SASEGT. After removal of 6 bases from V and 7 bases from J, the junction contained 7 bases not matched to a gene. The CDR3 DNA reads as TGTGCCAGCAGCTTAGCGGGGGCGGGGAATGAGCAGTTCTTC. It yields the protein CASSLAGAGNEQFF.